These T cell receptor beta chains were read from a single sample in a study of blood T cell repertoires in COVID-19. Libraries were prepared by immunoSEQ multiplex PCR; TCRdb keeps only in-frame clonotypes and omits some of them. The table has 250,000 to 300,000 clones, roughly nine tenths seen once; the top ten hold around 2.2%. The material sequenced was peripheral blood. All receptors derive from a woman between 25 and 40 years old with COVID-19, enrolled during active disease. Both conserved end residues are part of each CDR3. Each record gives: D gene, V gene, clone size, J gene, CDR3 protein, CDR3 DNA. D genes are given only for firm matches. Clone size is not always given. Where it is, it says once, few, many or a class for expanded clones.

>TRBD2|TRBV7-9|few|TRBJ2-2
CASSSGPGLGTGELFF
TGTGCCAGCAGCTCGGGCCCGGGACTAGGAACCGGGGAGCTGTTTTTT
>TRBD1|TRBV4-1|NA|TRBJ2-1
CASSQGLLGSGQGAVEQFF
TGCGCCAGCAGCCAAGGGCTGCTTGGGTCGGGACAGGGGGCGGTTGAGCAGTTCTTC
>TRBD1|TRBV6-5|NA|TRBJ2-7
CASSLLGTASYEQYF
TGTGCCAGCAGTTTGCTAGGGACAGCATCCTACGAGCAGTACTTC
>TRBD2|TRBV18|NA|TRBJ2-1
CASSLLGTSAYNEQFF
TGTGCCAGCTCACTGCTCGGGACTAGCGCCTACAATGAGCAGTTCTTC
>NA|TRBV11-2|NA|TRBJ1-6
CASSSLAGGTLHF
TGTGCCAGCAGCTCCCTGGCCGGCGGCACCCTCCACTTT
>TRBD1|TRBV7-9|NA|TRBJ2-7
CASSLNADRPGQGSYEQYF
TGTGCCAGCAGCTTAAACGCAGATCGACCTGGACAGGGTTCCTACGAGCAGTACTTC
>TRBD1|TRBV9|NA|TRBJ1-3
CASSVVGQGVDTIYF
TGTGCCAGCAGCGTAGTGGGACAGGGGGTGGACACCATATATTTT
>TRBD1|TRBV11-2|NA|TRBJ2-7
CASSPTGAHYEQYF
TGTGCCAGCAGCCCGACAGGGGCCCACTACGAGCAGTACTTC
>NA|TRBV6-5|NA|TRBJ2-2
CASSGSIDTGELFF
TGTGCCAGCAGCGGGAGTATTGACACCGGGGAGCTGTTTTTT
>TRBD1|TRBV6-5|NA|TRBJ1-1
CASSIHRGNTEAFF
TGTGCCAGCAGTATCCACAGGGGAAACACTGAAGCTTTCTTT
>TRBD1|TRBV5-8|NA|TRBJ1-5
CASSLGVSPQGRNQPQHF
TGTGCCAGCAGCTTGGGGGTATCCCCACAGGGGCGCAATCAGCCCCAGCATTTT
>TRBD1|TRBV4-2|NA|TRBJ1-6
CASSQGGQGNSPLHF
TGTGCCAGCAGCCAGGGGGGACAGGGAAATTCACCCCTCCACTTT
>NA|TRBV6-4|NA|TRBJ1-1
CASSPGRNSEAFF
TGTGCCAGCAGCCCCGGTCGTAACTCTGAAGCTTTCTTT
>NA|TRBV27|NA|TRBJ1-2
CASSRQHNYGYTF
TGTGCCAGCAGTCGACAGCATAACTATGGCTACACCTTC
>TRBD1|TRBV5-1|NA|TRBJ1-2
CASSRTDRGTGGYTF
TGCGCCAGCAGTCGAACGGACAGGGGTACGGGTGGCTACACCTTC
>TRBD2|TRBV11-2|once|TRBJ2-7
CASSLDSAGPYEQYF
TGTGCCAGCAGCTTAGATTCAGCGGGACCCTACGAGCAGTACTTC
>NA|TRBV5-6|NA|TRBJ2-1
CASSFFSANEQFF
TGTGCCAGCAGCTTCTTTAGCGCCAATGAGCAGTTCTTC
>TRBD1|TRBV5-4|NA|TRBJ2-3
CASSPGQGDLTDTQYF
TGTGCCAGCAGCCCGGGACAGGGGGATCTTACAGATACGCAGTATTTT
>TRBD2|TRBV2|NA|TRBJ2-1
CASIRSSGRGEQFF
TGTGCCAGCATCCGGTCTAGCGGGAGGGGTGAGCAGTTCTTC
>TRBD1|TRBV27|NA|TRBJ2-7
CASSTTGSSYEQYF
TGTGCCAGCAGTACGACAGGGAGTTCCTACGAGCAGTACTTC
>NA|TRBV2|NA|TRBJ1-5
CASVRGHSNQPQHF
TGTGCCAGCGTGCGGGGGCATAGCAATCAGCCCCAGCATTTT
>TRBD2|TRBV19|NA|TRBJ2-1
CASSKGLAGAVRNNEQFF
TGTGCCAGTAGTAAAGGACTAGCGGGGGCTGTTCGTAACAATGAGCAGTTCTTC
>NA|TRBV15|NA|TRBJ2-7
CATSRDTDSLYEQYF
TGTGCCACCAGCAGAGATACAGACAGTCTCTACGAGCAGTACTTC
>TRBD2|TRBV3-1/TRBV3-2|NA|TRBJ2-6
CASSQGLAGAGANVLTF
TGTGCCAGCAGCCAGGGGCTAGCGGGGGCTGGGGCCAACGTCCTGACTTTC
>NA|TRBV11-2|NA|TRBJ1-1
CASRPNLRESTEAFF
TGTGCCAGCAGACCGAACCTCAGGGAATCCACTGAAGCTTTCTTT
>NA|TRBV5-1|once|TRBJ1-2
CASSLDFNGYTF
TGCGCCAGCAGCTTGGACTTCAATGGCTACACCTTC
>TRBD1|TRBV29-1|once|TRBJ2-3
CSQRTGTSTDTQYF
TGCAGCCAAAGGACAGGTACTAGCACAGATACGCAGTATTTT
>TRBD2|TRBV19|NA|TRBJ2-1
CASSWGLAGGPYEQFF
TGTGCCAGTAGTTGGGGACTAGCGGGTGGTCCCTATGAGCAGTTCTTC
>TRBD1|TRBV19|few|TRBJ1-2
CASNTGQGGGYTF
TGTGCCAGTAATACGGGACAGGGTGGTGGCTACACCTTC
>NA|TRBV2|NA|TRBJ2-7
CASSEPGGTSYEQYF
TGTGCCAGCAGTGAACCAGGAGGGACCTCCTACGAGCAGTACTTC
>TRBD1|TRBV28|NA|TRBJ1-3
CASSPRGLGNTIYF
TGTGCCAGCAGTCCCAGGGGGCTTGGAAACACCATATATTTT
>NA|TRBV5-1|NA|TRBJ2-7
CASSPGTGTYEQYF
TGCGCCAGCAGCCCAGGAACGGGGACCTACGAGCAGTACTTC
>TRBD1|TRBV19|NA|TRBJ1-1
CASSKTGTNTEAFF
TGTGCCAGTAGCAAGACAGGGACAAACACTGAAGCTTTCTTT
>NA|TRBV6-1|NA|TRBJ1-3
CASSELGYTIYF
TGTGCCAGCAGTGAACTCGGGTACACCATATATTTT
>NA|TRBV29-1|NA|TRBJ1-1
CSVWQGGTEAFF
TGCAGCGTTTGGCAGGGAGGGACTGAAGCTTTCTTT
>NA|TRBV6-1|NA|TRBJ2-7
CASSDRGPYEQYF
TGTGCCAGCAGTGATAGGGGTCCTTACGAGCAGTACTTC
>NA|TRBV5-1|NA|TRBJ2-1
CASSPRPARNGEQFF
TGCGCCAGCAGTCCAAGACCCGCTCGGAACGGGGAGCAGTTCTTC
>NA|TRBV20-1|NA|TRBJ2-7
CSASYGGRRGEQYF
TGCAGTGCTAGTTACGGCGGGCGGCGGGGCGAGCAGTACTTC
>TRBD2|TRBV6-5|NA|TRBJ2-1
CASAREGNEQFF
TGTGCCAGCGCACGGGAGGGCAATGAGCAGTTCTTC
>TRBD1|TRBV18|once|TRBJ1-3
CASSGQGSGNTIYF
TGTGCCAGCTCAGGACAGGGCTCTGGAAACACCATATATTTT
>NA|TRBV5-1|NA|TRBJ2-7
CASSSTGDSGEQYF
TGCGCCAGCAGCTCGACAGGAGACTCGGGGGAGCAGTACTTC
>NA|TRBV30|NA|TRBJ1-1
CAWSLGGENTEAFF
TGTGCCTGGAGTCTGGGGGGGGAGAACACTGAAGCTTTCTTT
>NA|TRBV29-1|NA|TRBJ2-1
CSVEGGGFGGSSLGEQFF
TGCAGCGTTGAAGGGGGGGGCTTTGGCGGGAGTTCCCTCGGTGAGCAGTTCTTC
>TRBD1|TRBV6-5|few|TRBJ1-1
CASSQGAVTEAFF
TGTGCCAGCTCCCAGGGGGCGGTCACTGAAGCTTTCTTT
>NA|TRBV5-4|NA|TRBJ2-1
CASTRSGPYNEQFF
TGTGCCAGCACTCGAAGCGGGCCTTACAATGAGCAGTTCTTC
>NA|TRBV29-1|NA|TRBJ1-1
CSVANTEAFF
TGCAGCGTGGCGAACACTGAAGCTTTCTTT
>TRBD1|TRBV19|NA|TRBJ1-1
CASSFSTGGQYEAFF
TGTGCCAGTAGTTTTTCGACAGGGGGACAATATGAAGCTTTCTTT
>NA|TRBV10-3|NA|TRBJ1-5
CAISDGDNQPQHF
TGTGCCATCTCCGACGGGGATAATCAGCCCCAGCATTTT
>NA|TRBV7-9|NA|TRBJ2-1
CASSTTVSYNEQFF
TGTGCCAGCAGCACGACAGTTTCTTACAATGAGCAGTTCTTC